Sequencing of this T cell receptor (beta chain) was carried out in a study of T cell repertoires in cytomegalovirus infection. The study, taken as a whole, reports: Cumulative frequency (of public TCR beta family members) identified carriers of CMV plus the relevant HLA. HLA-C-restricted CMV clonotypes gave the most frequent clonotype in two of eight donors.

TCRdb itself ran the reads through MiXCR, one entry per CDR3 protein. The data contain 350,000 to 450,000 distinct CDR3 sequences, about a sixth of them singletons. The sample holds a few counts of this clonotype. Its antigen is still unknown. The CDR3 totals 14 residues. V shed 6 bases, J shed 6 bases, and the junction held 5 bases outside the gene matches. From germline, CDR1 is KGHSH and CDR2 LQKENI. The clonotype was recovered from a human donor in good health (CMV status not recorded). Some clones in this sample may be carry-over from other donors' samples. This chain links TRBV18 with TRBJ2-1, with 10 bases matching TRBD1. Sequencing input: PBMCs. CDR3 sequence reads: CASSPGTGVNEQFF. CDR3 nucleotide sequence: TGTGCCAGCTCGCCCGGGACAGGGGTCAATGAGCAGTTCTTC.